The sequence of this T cell receptor (beta chain) was determined in a study of CD8+ T cells in alopecia areata. Looking at the study overall: Treated individuals took tofacitinib by mouth, 5 to 10 mg twice daily.

The V and J ends lost 0 bases and 0 bases, in that order; junction bases with no gene match: 1. Germline-derived CDR1 and CDR2 are SQVTM and ANQGSEA. The CDR3 is 14 amino acids. Extracted RNA was reverse transcribed, and the resulting cDNA served as sequencing template. Only in-frame clones appear in the TCRdb table, and some are missing; sequencing was by immunoSEQ multiplex PCR. Of over 100,000 clones listed, 45% to 50% were seen once; the top ten hold over 15%. A FACSAria was used to sort CD4+ and CD8+ T cells. These cells came from PBMCs. The sample was CD8+ T cells sorted from blood, taken at week 0. The chain links TRBV29-1 to TRBJ2-5, with 7 bases identical to TRBD2. This receptor was identified in a human donor with alopecia areata. The CDR3 DNA follows: TGCAGCGTTGAAGAGCGGGGGAACCAAGAGACCCAGTACTTC. Its translation is CSVEERGNQETQYF.